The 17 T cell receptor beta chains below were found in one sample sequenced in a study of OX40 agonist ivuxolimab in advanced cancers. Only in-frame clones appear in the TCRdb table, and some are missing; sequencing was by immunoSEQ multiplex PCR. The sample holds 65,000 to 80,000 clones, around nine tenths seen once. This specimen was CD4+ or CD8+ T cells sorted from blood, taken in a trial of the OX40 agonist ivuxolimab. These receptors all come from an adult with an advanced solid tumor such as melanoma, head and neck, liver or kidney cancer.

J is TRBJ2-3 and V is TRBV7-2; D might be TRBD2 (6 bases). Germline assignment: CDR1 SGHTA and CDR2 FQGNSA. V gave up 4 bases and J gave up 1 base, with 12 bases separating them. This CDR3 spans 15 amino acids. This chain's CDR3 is CASSSGGIRTDTQYF. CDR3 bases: TGTGCCAGCAGCTCTGGCGGGATCCGCACAGATACGCAGTATTTT.

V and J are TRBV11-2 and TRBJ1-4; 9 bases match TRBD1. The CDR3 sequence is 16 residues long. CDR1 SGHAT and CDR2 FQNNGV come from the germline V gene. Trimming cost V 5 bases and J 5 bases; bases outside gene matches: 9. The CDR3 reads CASSLRQGQGNEKLFF. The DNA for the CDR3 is TGTGCCAGCAGCCTTAGACAGGGACAGGGAAATGAAAAACTGTTTTTT.

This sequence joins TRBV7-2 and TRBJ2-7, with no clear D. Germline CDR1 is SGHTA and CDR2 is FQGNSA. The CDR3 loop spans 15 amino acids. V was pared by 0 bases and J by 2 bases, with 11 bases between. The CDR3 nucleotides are TGTGCCAGCAGCTTAGCGCAGAACAGAGCCTACGAGCAGTACTTC. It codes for CASSLAQNRAYEQYF. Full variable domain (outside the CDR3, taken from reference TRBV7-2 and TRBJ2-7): GAGVSQSPSNKVTEKGKDVELRCDPISGHTALYWYRQSLGQGLEFLIYFQGNSAPDKSGLPSDRFSAERTGGSVSTLTIQRTQQEDSAVYLCASSLAQNRAYEQYFGPGTRLTVT.

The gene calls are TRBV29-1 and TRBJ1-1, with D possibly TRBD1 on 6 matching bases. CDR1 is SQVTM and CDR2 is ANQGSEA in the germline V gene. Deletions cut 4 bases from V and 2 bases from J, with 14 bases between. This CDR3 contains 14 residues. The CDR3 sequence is CSVVGGQTNTEAFF. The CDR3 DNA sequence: TGCAGCGTTGTGGGGGGGCAGACTAACACTGAAGCTTTCTTT.

CDR3 sequence reads: CASSLVGSGANVLTF. DNA of the CDR3: TGTGCCAGCAGCTTAGTGGGGAGTGGGGCCAACGTCCTGACTTTC. The chain carries TRBV7-2 and TRBJ2-6; TRBD2 is a possible D gene (5 bases). CDR1 is SGHTA, CDR2 FQGNSA, per germline. The V end was cut by 1 base, the J end by 3 bases, with 7 bases between. The CDR3 loop spans 15 amino acids.

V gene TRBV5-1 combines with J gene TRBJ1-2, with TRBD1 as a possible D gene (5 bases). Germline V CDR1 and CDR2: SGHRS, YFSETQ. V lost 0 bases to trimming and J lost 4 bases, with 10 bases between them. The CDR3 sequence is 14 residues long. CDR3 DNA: TGCGCCAGCAGCTTGGAGGCAGGGCGCTATGGCTACACCTTC. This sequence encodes CASSLEAGRYGYTF.

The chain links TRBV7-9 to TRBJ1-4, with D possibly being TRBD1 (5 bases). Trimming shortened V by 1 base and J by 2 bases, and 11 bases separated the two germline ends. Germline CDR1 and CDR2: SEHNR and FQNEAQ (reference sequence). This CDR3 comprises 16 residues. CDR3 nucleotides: TGTGCCAGCAGCTTAGTTAGCGGGGCCACTAATGAAAAACTGTTTTTT. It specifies CASSLVSGATNEKLFF.

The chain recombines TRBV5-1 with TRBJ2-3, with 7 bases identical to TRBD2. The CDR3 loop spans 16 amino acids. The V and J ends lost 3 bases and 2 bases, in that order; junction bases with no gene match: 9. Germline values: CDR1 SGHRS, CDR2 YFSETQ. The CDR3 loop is CASSSGASGLTDTQYF. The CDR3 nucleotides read TGCGCCAGCAGCTCTGGGGCTAGCGGACTCACAGATACGCAGTATTTT.

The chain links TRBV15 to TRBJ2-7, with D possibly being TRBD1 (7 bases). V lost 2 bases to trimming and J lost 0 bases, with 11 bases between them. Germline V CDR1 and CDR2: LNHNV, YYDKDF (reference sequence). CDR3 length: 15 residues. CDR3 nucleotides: TGTGCCACCAGCAGATCAGGGGGGAGCTCCTACGAGCAGTACTTC. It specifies CATSRSGGSSYEQYF.

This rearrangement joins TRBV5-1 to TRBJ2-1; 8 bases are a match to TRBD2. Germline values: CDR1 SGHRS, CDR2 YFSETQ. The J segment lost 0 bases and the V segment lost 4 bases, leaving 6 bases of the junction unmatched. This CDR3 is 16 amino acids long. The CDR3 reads CASSQTSASSYNEQFF. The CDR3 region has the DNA TGCGCCAGCAGCCAGACTAGCGCAAGCTCCTACAATGAGCAGTTCTTC.

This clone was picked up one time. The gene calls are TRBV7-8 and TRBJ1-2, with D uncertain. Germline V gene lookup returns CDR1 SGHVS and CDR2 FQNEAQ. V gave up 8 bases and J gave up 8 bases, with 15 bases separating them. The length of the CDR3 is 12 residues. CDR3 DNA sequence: TGTGCCAGCGGGGAGGGTTTGAGGGGCTACACCTTC. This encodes CASGEGLRGYTF. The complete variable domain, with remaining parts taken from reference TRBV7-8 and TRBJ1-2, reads GAGVSQSPRYKVAKRGQDVALRCDPISGHVSLFWYQQALGQGPEFLTYFQNEAQLDKSGLPSDRFFAERPEGSVSTLKIQRTQQEDSAVYLCASGEGLRGYTFGSGTRLTVV.

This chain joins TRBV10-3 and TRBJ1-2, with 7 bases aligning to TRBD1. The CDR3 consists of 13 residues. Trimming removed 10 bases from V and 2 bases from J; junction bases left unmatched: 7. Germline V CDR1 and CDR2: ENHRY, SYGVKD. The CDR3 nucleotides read TGTGCCAGCGGAACAGGGGAGAACTATGGCTACACCTTC. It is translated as CASGTGENYGYTF.

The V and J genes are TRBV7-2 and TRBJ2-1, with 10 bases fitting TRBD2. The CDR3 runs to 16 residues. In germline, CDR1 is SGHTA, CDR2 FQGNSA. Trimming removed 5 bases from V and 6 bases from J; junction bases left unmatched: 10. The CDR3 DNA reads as TGTGCCAGCAGCCCCCGGGGACTAGCGCCAGGCAATGAGCAGTTCTTC. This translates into CASSPRGLAPGNEQFF.

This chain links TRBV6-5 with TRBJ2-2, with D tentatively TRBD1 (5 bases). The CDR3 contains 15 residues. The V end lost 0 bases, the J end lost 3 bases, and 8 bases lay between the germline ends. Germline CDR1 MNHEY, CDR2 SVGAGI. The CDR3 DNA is TGTGCCAGCAGTTACTCTGGACATGACACCGGGGAGCTGTTTTTT. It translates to CASSYSGHDTGELFF.

The CDR3 DNA is TGTGCCAGCAGCATTCCACGAGGGGCCCCAGGCTACGAGCAGTACTTC. Translated: CASSIPRGAPGYEQYF. The rearrangement links TRBV7-9 to TRBJ2-7, with D tentatively TRBD1 or TRBD2 (5 bases each). Between the trimmed V and J ends, which lost 5 bases and 3 bases, there was a span of 20 bases. Germline CDR1 is SEHNR and CDR2 is FQNEAQ (reference sequence). The CDR3 has 16 amino acids. The complete variable domain, with remaining parts taken from reference TRBV7-9 and TRBJ2-7, reads DTGVSQNPRHKITKRGQNVTFRCDPISEHNRLYWYRQTLGQGPEFLTYFQNEAQLEKSRLLSDRFSAERPKGSFSTLEIQRTEQGDSAMYLCASSIPRGAPGYEQYFGPGTRLTVT.

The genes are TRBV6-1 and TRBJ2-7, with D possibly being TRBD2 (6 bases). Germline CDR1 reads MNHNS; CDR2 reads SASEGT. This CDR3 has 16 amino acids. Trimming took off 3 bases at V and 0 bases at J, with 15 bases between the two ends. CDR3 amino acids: CASSEAPGAASYEQYF. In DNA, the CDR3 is TGTGCCAGCAGTGAGGCCCCGGGAGCCGCCTCCTACGAGCAGTACTTC.

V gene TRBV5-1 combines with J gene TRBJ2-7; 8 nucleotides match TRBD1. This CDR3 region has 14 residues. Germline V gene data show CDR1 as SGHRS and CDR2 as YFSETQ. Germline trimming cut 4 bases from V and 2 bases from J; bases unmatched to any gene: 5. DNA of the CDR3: TGCGCCAGCAGCCCTGGGACAGGCCCCTACGAGCAGTACTTC. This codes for CASSPGTGPYEQYF.